The sequence of this T cell receptor beta chain was determined in a study of human T cells and chemical hapten exposure. Study as a whole: Scalp application of diphenylcyclopropenone was performed weekly in patients across the entire roughly 23-week study. Chiefly female patients presented with alopecia areata, totalis or universalis. Findings and limits, study-wide: The immune response of these alopecia patients might not match healthy individuals'.

This clonotype has ten or more counts. Antigen specificity is unknown. Each CDR3 protein gets one entry after TCRdb re-called the RACE reads with MiXCR. The sample yields about 41,000 distinct CDR3 sequences, about 3% seen once. Trimming pared 0 bases from V and 2 bases from J, leaving 8 bases between. CDR3 length: 14 amino acids. Germline values: CDR1 LGHDT, CDR2 YNNKEL (reference sequence). The time point denotes: patch test 2, 6 weeks after DPC sensitization. The treatment is: therapeutic diphenylcyclopropenone sensitization with weekly scalp DPC. This receptor was taken from a man aged 35-49 years with alopecia areata. Some clones in this sample may be carry-over from other donors' samples. This chain uses TRBV3-1 with TRBJ2-7; D ambiguous. The starting material was whole blood, obtained in connection with sensitization to the hapten diphenylcyclopropenone (DPC). DNA for the CDR3: TGTGCCAGCAGCCAAGAAAACCGAGCCTACGAGCAGTACTTC. Encoded protein: CASSQENRAYEQYF.